Listed below are T cell receptor beta chains from one sample, sequenced in a study of T cell responses to AZD1222 COVID-19 vaccine. TCRdb's copy holds only in-frame clones and misses some; the assay was immunoSEQ multiplex PCR. The table records 200,000 to 250,000 clones, around 93% of them present only once. The sample was peripheral blood, taken on day 0 of MenACWY control vaccination. The receptor set was obtained from an adult in good health. Both conserved end residues are part of each CDR3.

TRBJ2-1 TRBV6-5 CASSYLGGNEQFF
TRBJ1-1 TRBV30 CAWSVLWGREAFF
TRBJ1-5 TRBV19 CASSPTGTPGNQPQHF
TRBJ1-1 TRBV18 CASSPPDGRAEAFF
TRBJ2-1 TRBV12-3/TRBV12-4 CASTLGGGNEQFF
TRBJ2-2 TRBV7-6 CASSLGGAGELFF
TRBJ1-6 TRBV7-9 CASSLGNGDLPLHF
TRBJ2-1 TRBV30 CAWSVRLYSEQFF
TRBJ2-3 TRBV6-5 CASSYSGISTDTQYF
TRBJ1-5 TRBV6-1 CASSGRDRGMRQPQHF
TRBJ2-4 TRBV28 CASTPPVAKNIQYF
TRBJ2-5 TRBV6-2/TRBV6-3 CASSWGFSASSKTQYF
TRBJ2-1 TRBV7-3 CASSLEGTGTYNEQFF
TRBJ1-2 TRBV11-2 CASSLGGSGLDGYTF
TRBJ1-4 TRBV5-1 CASSFRAGVEEKLFF
TRBJ1-6 TRBV10-3 CASNPGQGGHSPLHF
TRBJ1-6 TRBV6-5 CASSYQHTYNSPLHF
TRBJ1-1 TRBV6-5 CASRDREFPEAFF
TRBJ2-7 TRBV29-1 CSVSRTGRSYEQYF
TRBJ1-4 TRBV7-6 CASSSGQGAPAEKLFF
TRBJ2-4 TRBV4-1 CASSQDARVNIQYF
TRBJ1-5 TRBV7-2 CASSLTGGSNQPQHF
TRBJ1-3 TRBV6-5 CASSRGGGNTIYF
TRBJ1-2 TRBV27 CASSRAGGGYGYTF
TRBJ2-3 TRBV24-1 CATSDYRGPGTDTQYF
TRBJ1-5 TRBV19 CASTSRGGGTNQPQHF
TRBJ1-2 TRBV10-2 CASSPTGRGYTF
TRBJ2-2 TRBV6-1 CASSRQGSGTGELFF
TRBJ2-2 TRBV10-3 CAISVSGGPTGELFF
TRBJ1-2 TRBV10-3 CAISRANYGYTF
TRBJ2-3 TRBV4-1 CASSQVAGWQTTDTQYF
TRBJ2-1 TRBV7-2 CASSLGALSYNEQFF
TRBJ2-1 TRBV10-3 CAISEEVVSEQFF
TRBJ2-4 TRBV6-5 CASILGQLQNIQYF
TRBJ1-3 TRBV29-1 CSAGTPGNTIYF
TRBJ2-4 TRBV2 CASSVRRENIQYF
TRBJ1-5 TRBV6-1 CASSAYRGQEPQHF
TRBJ1-2 TRBV5-1 CASSLALDYGYTF
TRBJ1-2 TRBV2 CASSYLRTEKKTRVLGGYTF
TRBJ1-1 TRBV6-1 CASSELGAGITEAFF
TRBJ1-3 TRBV4-3 CASSQFWGSFSGNTIYF
TRBJ1-5 TRBV10-3 CAISDGQGRNQPQHF
TRBJ1-2 TRBV5-1 CASSWTGWSFGYTF
TRBJ2-1 TRBV24-1 CATSDFRGEGTREQFF
TRBJ1-5 TRBV19 CASSIDQRVSNQPQHF